This T cell receptor (beta chain) was profiled in a study of blood T cell repertoires in COVID-19. This CDR3 region has 15 residues. Trimming cost V 5 bases and J 0 bases; bases outside gene matches: 6. From germline, CDR1 is SEHNR and CDR2 FQNEAQ (reference sequence). Generated by immunoSEQ multiplex PCR, the TCRdb table keeps only in-frame clones and is missing some. The data show about 280,000 clones, roughly 86% seen once. The rearrangement links TRBV7-9 to TRBJ1-1, with 7 bases aligning to TRBD1. The clonotype comes from a young man with active or convalescent COVID-19. Sequenced sample: peripheral blood. The CDR3 coding sequence is TGTGCCAGCAGCCGTCGACAGGGAATGAACACTGAAGCTTTCTTT. Translating it yields CASSRRQGMNTEAFF. The entire variable domain, with the rest obtained from reference TRBV7-9 and TRBJ1-1, is as follows: DTGVSQNPRHKITKRGQNVTFRCDPISEHNRLYWYRQTLGQGPEFLTYFQNEAQLEKSRLLSDRFSAERPKGSFSTLEIQRTEQGDSAMYLCASSRRQGMNTEAFFGQGTRLTVV.